The 27 T cell receptor beta chains in this list originate from one sample, sequenced in a study of cytomegalovirus exposure and HLA in healthy donors. In the PCR, 60 Vbeta and 13 Jbeta primers were used. TCRdb's table, derived via immunoSEQ multiplex PCR, lists solely in-frame clones and lacks some. This table holds 35,000 to 45,000 clones, more than 85% found once. The specimen sequenced was PBMCs. The receptor source for this set is a young woman in good health and CMV-seronegative.

The chain joins TRBV11-2 to TRBJ1-5; weak D call: TRBD1 (6 bases). CDR1 is SGHAT and CDR2 is FQNNGV in the germline V gene. The CDR3 is made up of 15 amino acids. Trimming cost V 0 bases and J 6 bases, with 12 bases left between them. For the CDR3, the DNA is TGTGCCAGCAGCTTAGACATGGGGGGGCTTCAGCCCCAGCATTTT. This sequence encodes CASSLDMGGLQPQHF.

The chain uses TRBV7-3 and TRBJ1-2; D might be TRBD1 (5 bases). Germline CDR1 and CDR2: SGHTA and FQGTGA. The V end lost 6 bases, the J end lost 2 bases, and 10 bases lay between the germline ends. The CDR3 covers 13 residues. The CDR3 DNA reads TGTGCCAGCAGACAAGACAGCAACTATGGCTACACCTTC. Amino acid sequence: CASRQDSNYGYTF.

The rearrangement uses TRBV2 and TRBJ2-3; the match to TRBD2 covers 7 bases. Unmatched junction bases numbered 8, after V lost 8 bases and J lost 0 bases. CDR3 length equals 15 residues. Germline V gene sequence: CDR1 SNHLY, CDR2 FYNNEI. CDR3 DNA sequence: TGTGCCAGCGGGGGGGAGGACTTTAGCACAGATACGCAGTATTTT. Amino acid sequence: CASGGEDFSTDTQYF.

The chain links TRBV4-3 to TRBJ2-7; no clear D. Germline CDR1 reads LGHNA; CDR2 reads YSLEER. V lost 2 bases and J lost 0, with 8 bases in between. The CDR3 is made up of 14 amino acids. Written as DNA, the CDR3 is TGCGCCAGCAGCCAAAGTCGGTTCTCCTACGAGCAGTACTTC. Residues: CASSQSRFSYEQYF.

CDR3 protein: CASRTEAFF. CDR3 DNA: TGTGCCTCCCGCACTGAAGCTTTCTTT. This sequence joins TRBV10-3 and TRBJ1-1, with unresolved D. Germline V gene sequence: CDR1 ENHRY, CDR2 SYGVKD. V was clipped by 11 bases and J by 4 bases, with 5 bases between them. This CDR3 region has 9 residues.

This clone occurred once. V gene TRBV9 combines with J gene TRBJ1-1; D unclear. The V end lost 0 bases, the J end lost 0 bases, and 6 bases lay between the germline ends. Germline values: CDR1 SGDLS, CDR2 YYNGEE. The CDR3 covers 14 residues. The CDR3 DNA is TGTGCCAGCAGCGTAGGGGCAGTGAACACTGAAGCTTTCTTT. This translates into CASSVGAVNTEAFF.

This sequence joins TRBV4-3 and TRBJ2-1; 11 bases agree with TRBD2. The CDR3 loop spans 16 amino acids. V gave up 4 bases and J gave up 3 bases; unmatched junction bases: 5. The germline CDR1 and CDR2 sequences are LGHNA and YSLEER. CDR3 DNA sequence: TGCGCCAGCAGCCCGGGGACTAGCGGCCGCTACAATGAGCAGTTCTTC. Its protein is CASSPGTSGRYNEQFF.

The genes are TRBV27 and TRBJ2-2, with 9 bases identical to TRBD1. The V segment lost 2 bases and the J segment 8 bases; nucleotides outside the gene matches: 6. The germline gives CDR1 MNHEY, CDR2 SMNVEV (reference sequence). The CDR3 loop spans 15 amino acids. CDR3 sequence reads: CASSLGGQGSGELFF. The CDR3 DNA sequence: TGTGCCAGCAGTTTAGGGGGACAGGGATCTGGGGAGCTGTTTTTT.

The rearrangement links TRBV7-2 to TRBJ2-3; 15 bases line up with TRBD2. Germline trimming cut 5 bases from V and 4 bases from J; bases unmatched to any gene: 7. The CDR3 extends over 17 amino acids. Germline V gene data show CDR1 as SGHTA and CDR2 as FQGNSA. The CDR3 DNA reads as TGTGCCAGCAGCCGCGCCGGACTAGCGGGAGGGCCAGATACGCAGTATTTT. Protein product: CASSRAGLAGGPDTQYF.

J is TRBJ2-1 and V is TRBV27, with TRBD2 identical over 7 bases. CDR3 length: 15 residues. Germline assignment: CDR1 MNHEY and CDR2 SMNVEV (reference sequence). V trimming: 2 bases; J trimming: 3 bases; junction bases outside the gene matches: 4. The CDR3 DNA reads TGTGCCAGCAGTTTAGGCCTAGCGGACTACAATGAGCAGTTCTTC. Translated, it gives CASSLGLADYNEQFF.

The chain couples TRBV28 to TRBJ2-7; TRBD2 is a possible D gene (5 bases). Per germline, CDR1 MDHEN and CDR2 SYDVKM. The CDR3 length is 16 residues. V was cut by 6 bases and J by 0 bases, with 18 bases left in between. The CDR3 DNA reads as TGTGCCAGCAGCCCACCGTGGGCGGGCCTCTCCTACGAGCAGTACTTC. Amino acids: CASSPPWAGLSYEQYF.

The V call is TRBV19, the J call TRBJ2-5, with TRBD1 matching over 8 bases. J was trimmed by 1 base and V by 5 bases; bases with no gene match: 6. The CDR3 runs to 15 residues. Germline CDR1 is LNHDA and CDR2 is SQIVND (reference sequence). CDR3 nucleotides: TGTGCCAGTAGTGCGACAGGGGTGGCCCAAGAGACCCAGTACTTC. It codes for CASSATGVAQETQYF.

The chain has TRBV28 and TRBJ2-7, with a weak D call TRBD2 (7 bases). V was cut by 2 bases and J by 2 bases, with 25 bases left in between. The CDR3 length is 19 residues. The V gene's germline CDR1 is MDHEN and CDR2 SYDVKM. The CDR3, as DNA: TGTGCCAGCAGTTTACCACCCGGTATAGGCGGGGGCGCCCCCTACGAGCAGTACTTC. Its translation is CASSLPPGIGGGAPYEQYF.

This CDR3 reads CATRDRGTGELFF. The CDR3 DNA is TGTGCCACCCGGGACAGGGGGACCGGGGAGCTGTTTTTT. The V call is TRBV19, the J call TRBJ2-2, with 11 bases that match TRBD1. The V gene end was trimmed by 10 bases and the J gene end by 5 bases; junction bases not matched to a gene: 3. This CDR3 spans 13 amino acids. Germline-derived CDR1 and CDR2 are LNHDA and SQIVND (reference sequence).

The chain employs TRBV18 and TRBJ2-5, with D maybe TRBD1 (6 bases). The CDR3 covers 13 residues. V gave up 6 bases and J gave up 0 bases, with 8 bases separating them. Germline V lookup: CDR1 KGHSH, CDR2 LQKENI. The DNA of the CDR3 is TGTGCCAGCTCGCAGGGGCACCAAGAGACCCAGTACTTC. Encoded protein: CASSQGHQETQYF.

This chain connects TRBV28 to TRBJ2-4; no clear D gene. The germline CDR1 and CDR2 sequences are MDHEN and SYDVKM. The germline V and J ends were trimmed by 2 bases and 0 bases, with 17 bases remaining between them. The CDR3 runs 18 residues. CDR3 sequence reads: CASSLPPLGPVAKNIQYF. The CDR3 DNA is TGTGCCAGCAGTTTACCCCCTCTTGGCCCCGTAGCCAAAAACATTCAGTACTTC.

The chain has TRBV28 and TRBJ2-5; 8 bases line up with TRBD1. Germline V lookup: CDR1 MDHEN, CDR2 SYDVKM. The CDR3 length is 13 residues. V shed 6 bases, J shed 5 bases, and the junction held 5 bases outside the gene matches. CDR3 coding DNA: TGTGCCAGCAGACGGACAGGGTGGGAGACCCAGTACTTC. This encodes CASRRTGWETQYF.

The chain carries TRBV4-1 and TRBJ2-5, with 9 positions matching TRBD2. With V trimmed by 0 bases and J by 4 bases, 9 bases remained unmatched. The germline gives CDR1 MGHRA, CDR2 YSYEKL. This CDR3 has 17 amino acids. CDR3 sequence reads: CASSQDSGTSSLETQYF. In DNA form, the CDR3 reads TGCGCCAGCAGCCAAGATTCCGGGACTAGCAGCCTAGAGACCCAGTACTTC.

CDR3 sequence reads: CASSLALASTDTQYF. As DNA, the CDR3 is TGTGCCAGCAGCTTAGCACTAGCGAGCACAGATACGCAGTATTTT. The J gene is TRBJ2-3, the V gene TRBV7-9; 7 nucleotides match TRBD2. V shed 0 bases and J 0 bases; nucleotides not matched to a gene: 0. Germline CDR1 SEHNR, CDR2 FQNEAQ (reference sequence). CDR3 length: 15 residues.

The rearrangement uses TRBV30 and TRBJ1-3, with 9 nucleotides matching TRBD1. The CDR3 consists of 13 residues. Germline CDR1 reads GTSNPN; CDR2 reads SVGIG (reference sequence). The CDR3 protein is CAMNRGLGNTIYF. In DNA form, the CDR3 reads TGTGCAATGAACAGGGGGCTCGGAAACACCATATATTTT.

The chain recombines TRBV5-6 with TRBJ2-7, with D unclear. Germline-derived CDR1 and CDR2 are SGHDT and YYEEEE. The V gene lost 4 bases and the J gene lost 2 bases, with 4 bases spanning the gap. This CDR3 comprises 11 residues. The CDR3 nucleotides are TGTGCCAGCAGCGGAGCCTACGAGCAGTACTTC. It yields the protein CASSGAYEQYF.

CDR3 sequence reads: CASSLQKVTPLADTQYF. DNA for the CDR3: TGTGCCAGCAGCTTACAGAAAGTCACCCCTCTCGCAGATACGCAGTATTTT. The J gene is TRBJ2-3, the V gene TRBV7-2; no reliable D call. Germline lookup yields CDR1 SGHTA and CDR2 FQGNSA. The ends were cut back, 2 bases at V and 4 bases at J, with 19 bases in the middle. The CDR3 totals 17 residues.

CDR3 loop: CASSSGGETQYF. CDR3 nucleotide sequence: TGTGCCAGCAGTTCGGGGGGAGAGACCCAGTACTTC. V gene TRBV27 combines with J gene TRBJ2-5; 7 nucleotides agree with TRBD2. CDR1 MNHEY and CDR2 SMNVEV come from the germline V gene (reference sequence). The J segment lost 4 bases and the V segment lost 4 bases, leaving 0 bases of the junction unmatched. The CDR3 has 12 amino acids.

Details on this clone: The same CDR3 arises from other DNA sequences in this sample as well. The chain combines TRBV28 with TRBJ2-7; 13 bases fit TRBD2. With 2 bases clipped from V and 2 bases from J, the junction kept 3 bases outside the gene matches. Germline V CDR1 and CDR2: MDHEN, SYDVKM. The CDR3 totals 16 residues. In DNA, the CDR3 is TGTGCCAGCAGTTTAACTAGCGGGAGGGCCACCTACGAGCAGTACTTC. Protein product: CASSLTSGRATYEQYF.

The chain couples TRBV18 to TRBJ1-5, with D perhaps TRBD1 (6 bases). The V gene lost 3 bases and the J gene lost 8 bases, with 20 bases spanning the gap. CDR3 length: 16 amino acids. Germline V gene sequence: CDR1 KGHSH, CDR2 LQKENI. The CDR3 is CASSPDSPRRLEPQHF. In nucleotides, the CDR3 is TGTGCCAGCTCACCGGACAGCCCGCGCAGGTTGGAGCCCCAGCATTTT.

This rearrangement joins TRBV7-3 to TRBJ2-3; no definite D call. Deletions cut 5 bases from V and 5 bases from J, with 8 bases between. CDR1 and CDR2 from the germline V gene are SGHTA and FQGTGA. The CDR3 is 12 residues long. This CDR3 is CASSLYGDTQYF. Written as DNA, the CDR3 is TGTGCCAGCAGCCTTTACGGAGATACGCAGTATTTT. Drawing the rest from reference TRBV7-3 and TRBJ2-3, the complete variable domain is GAGVSQTPSNKVTEKGKYVELRCDPISGHTALYWYRQSLGQGPEFLIYFQGTGAADDSGLPNDRFFAVRPEGSVSTLKIQRTERGDSAVYLCASSLYGDTQYFGPGTRLTVL.

The rearrangement joins TRBV10-3 to TRBJ2-7; 10 nucleotides line up with TRBD2. CDR3 length: 16 residues. Germline CDR1 ENHRY, CDR2 SYGVKD. V was pared by 0 bases and J by 5 bases, with 7 bases of the junction left unmatched. CDR3 DNA: TGTGCCATCAGTGAGTCCCTCCAGAGCGGGAGGGACGAGCAGTACTTC. Protein sequence: CAISESLQSGRDEQYF.